A single sample is the source of the 17 T cell receptor beta chains below, sequenced in a study of CD8+ T cells in alopecia areata. Extraction and reverse transcription of RNA yielded cDNA as the sequencing template. Measured with immunoSEQ multiplex PCR; TCRdb has only the in-frame clones, and not every one. The table records around 120,000 clones, 58% of them present only once. Noted treatment: oral pan-JAK inhibitor, 5-10 mg twice daily. This material consisted of CD8+ T cells sorted from blood, taken at week 4, from a patient treated with tofacitinib. The origin of the receptors is a human donor with alopecia areata.

This clone was seen more than once but under ten times. The rearrangement joins TRBV13 to TRBJ2-7, with TRBD2 identical over 9 bases. The CDR3 runs 14 residues. Losses at the gene ends were 5 bases for V and 4 bases for J; bases not matched to a gene: 6. The germline gives CDR1 PRHDT, CDR2 FYEKMQ (reference sequence). The CDR3: CASSPAGGPYEQYF. The DNA for the CDR3 is TGTGCCAGCAGCCCCGCGGGGGGGCCGTACGAGCAGTACTTC.

This clone appeared a single time. The chain combines TRBV30 with TRBJ1-2; D is undetermined. The germline CDR1 and CDR2 sequences are GTSNPN and SVGIG (reference sequence). The CDR3 contains 15 residues. The germline V and J ends were trimmed by 1 base and 8 bases, with 20 bases remaining between them. The CDR3 is CAWSGADLTQRGYTF. CDR3 sequence (DNA): TGTGCCTGGAGTGGCGCAGACCTAACCCAACGGGGCTACACCTTC.

V and J are TRBV29-1 and TRBJ2-7; D gene unclear. The germline gives CDR1 SQVTM, CDR2 ANQGSEA. With 1 base removed from V and 0 bases from J, the gap between germline ends came to 10 bases. The CDR3 totals 14 residues. The CDR3 DNA reads as TGCAGCGTTGAAGCCCCAGACGACTCCTACGAGCAGTACTTC. It codes for CSVEAPDDSYEQYF.

This clone has a handful of counts. This chain links TRBV29-1 with TRBJ1-5; a possible D gene is TRBD1 (6 bases). The V gene lost 7 bases and the J gene lost 6 bases, with 16 bases spanning the gap. Germline V gene data show CDR1 as SQVTM and CDR2 as ANQGSEA. The CDR3 is made up of 13 amino acids. Here the CDR3 DNA reads TGCAGCGCCTCAACAGGGTTTGGTCAGCCCCAGCATTTT. This codes for CSASTGFGQPQHF.

The chain combines TRBV7-8 with TRBJ2-1, with 7 bases fitting TRBD2. The CDR3 has 16 residues. Germline CDR1 SGHVS, CDR2 FQNEAQ. The V and J ends lost 3 bases and 0 bases, in that order; junction bases with no gene match: 5. Written as DNA, the CDR3 is TGTGCCAGCAGCTTCCTAGCGGAAAGCTCCTACAATGAGCAGTTCTTC. Its translation is CASSFLAESSYNEQFF.

The chain links TRBV7-9 to TRBJ1-5; D possibly corresponds to TRBD1 (6 bases). The CDR3 has 14 residues. The ends were cut back, 5 bases at V and 2 bases at J, with 10 bases in the middle. CDR1 SEHNR and CDR2 FQNEAQ come from the germline V gene (reference sequence). The CDR3 nucleotides are TGTGCCAGCAGCCCTGGACAGCGCAATCAGCCCCAGCATTTT. It translates to CASSPGQRNQPQHF.

The chain couples TRBV29-1 to TRBJ2-1; tentatively, D is TRBD1 (5 bases). Germline-derived CDR1 and CDR2 are SQVTM and ANQGSEA. This CDR3 region has 14 residues. V lost 6 bases and J lost 2, with 14 bases in between. The CDR3 coding sequence is TGCAGCGTAGAGACAGCGATTACCTACAATGAGCAGTTCTTC. Its protein product is CSVETAITYNEQFF.

The chain uses TRBV29-1 and TRBJ1-1; D possibly corresponds to TRBD1 (5 bases). V gave up 0 bases and J gave up 5 bases, with 7 bases separating them. The CDR3 contains 12 residues. Looked up from germline, CDR1 is SQVTM and CDR2 is ANQGSEA. This chain's CDR3 is CSVEEGRTEAFF. The CDR3 bases are TGCAGCGTTGAAGAGGGGCGAACTGAAGCTTTCTTT.

This chain joins TRBV7-2 and TRBJ2-7; D is possibly TRBD2 (6 bases). Germline-derived CDR1 and CDR2 are SGHTA and FQGNSA. This CDR3 is 15 amino acids long. Trimming removed 5 bases from V and 3 bases from J, with 17 bases in between. The CDR3, as DNA: TGTGCCAGCAGCCCGCGATCGGGGGTCGGCTACGAGCAGTACTTC. Residues: CASSPRSGVGYEQYF.

V gene TRBV7-8 combines with J gene TRBJ1-1; possibly TRBD1 for D (6 bases). The length of the CDR3 is 12 residues. V was cut by 5 bases and J by 6 bases, with 10 bases left in between. CDR1 and CDR2 (germline): SGHVS, FQNEAQ. DNA for the CDR3: TGTGCCAGCAGCCCCAGGGGTGCTGAAGCTTTCTTT. It yields the protein CASSPRGAEAFF.

Note on this clone: Other DNA sequences in the sample encode the same CDR3. The chain employs TRBV27 and TRBJ1-6, with unresolved D. Germline CDR1 MNHEY, CDR2 SMNVEV (reference sequence). V was trimmed by 2 bases and J by 7 bases, leaving 6 bases between them. This CDR3 has 13 amino acids. The CDR3 reads CASSLGPNSPLHF. For the CDR3, the DNA is TGTGCCAGCAGTTTAGGCCCAAATTCACCCCTCCACTTT.

This clone occurred a few times. The CDR3 protein is CASSPRRIEQYF. The CDR3 DNA reads as TGTGCCAGCAGCCCCCGACGTATAGAGCAGTACTTC. J is TRBJ2-5 and V is TRBV21-1. TRBV21-1 is reported as a pseudogene. The CDR3 runs to 12 residues.

The chain combines TRBV13 with TRBJ2-6; D not certain. The CDR3 spans 14 residues. With 4 bases removed from V and 3 bases from J, the gap between germline ends came to 7 bases. Germline loops: CDR1 PRHDT, CDR2 FYEKMQ (reference sequence). The CDR3 protein is CASSSEGGANVLTF. The CDR3 coding sequence is TGTGCCAGCAGCTCAGAAGGTGGGGCCAACGTCCTGACTTTC.

V usage is TRBV7-9 and J usage is TRBJ2-3; no definite D call. With 5 bases removed from V and 0 bases from J, the gap between germline ends came to 15 bases. This CDR3 spans 16 amino acids. Germline V lookup: CDR1 SEHNR, CDR2 FQNEAQ (reference sequence). Here the CDR3 reads CASSPRNLHSTDTQYF. DNA for the CDR3: TGTGCCAGCAGCCCCCGAAACCTTCATAGCACAGATACGCAGTATTTT.

This chain uses TRBV4-1 with TRBJ2-7, with D hard to call. V was cut by 1 base and J by 2 bases, with 15 bases left in between. The CDR3 has 16 amino acids. Germline-derived CDR1 and CDR2 are MGHRA and YSYEKL. In DNA form, the CDR3 reads TGCGCCAGCAGCCAAGCCACGACCGACCCAACCTACGAGCAGTACTTC. It specifies CASSQATTDPTYEQYF.

This clone turned up a few times. The gene calls are TRBV6-5 and TRBJ1-2; D is undetermined. V dropped 7 bases and J dropped 2 bases, with 5 bases sitting between them. Germline CDR1 MNHEY, CDR2 SVGAGI. The CDR3 loop spans 11 amino acids. The CDR3, as DNA: TGTGCCAGCAAAGGGAACTATGGCTACACCTTC. Amino acid sequence: CASKGNYGYTF.

The chain links TRBV30 to TRBJ1-1; unclear D gene. V was cut by 5 bases and J by 3 bases, with 16 bases left in between. The CDR3 extends over 14 amino acids. CDR1 and CDR2 (germline): GTSNPN, SVGIG (reference sequence). The CDR3 DNA follows: TGTGCCTGGGAAAGGAACGGTTGGGACACTGAAGCTTTCTTT. Its translation is CAWERNGWDTEAFF.